This T cell receptor beta chain is drawn from a study of cytomegalovirus exposure and HLA in healthy donors. Whereas donors were nominally healthy upon sampling, unrecorded immune exposures were probable. PCR used 60 Vbeta primers and 13 Jbeta primers. In the original analysis: In a later analysis, 75 million to 95 million unique TCR beta chains included roughly 11 million shared by two or more donors. The data were produced by immunoSEQ multiplex PCR, yet TCRdb's version contains in-frame clones alone and is incomplete. The V and J calls and clone size come from that table; D and trimming were worked out from the DNA. The data hold 100,000 to 150,000 clones, with around three quarters observed a single time. The CDR3 consists of 14 residues. Looked up from germline, CDR1 is MGHRA and CDR2 is YSYEKL. Points from the study as a whole: In an earlier analysis, most TCR beta V segments were productive about 87% or about 30% of the time. The authors assumed roughly uniform sequencing depth across donors for presence/absence analyses.

A word on this clone: Its matching antigen is unknown. Its ends do not fully match the called genes, so a read error is possible.

V is TRBV4-1 and J is TRBJ1-1, with D perhaps matching TRBD1 (6 bases). The receptor was derived from a human donor in good health. The sequencing sample was made of PBMCs. The CDR3 nucleotides are TGTGCCAGCAGCCGACAGGTCGACAACACTGAAGCTTTCTTT. It encodes CASSRQVDNTEAFF.